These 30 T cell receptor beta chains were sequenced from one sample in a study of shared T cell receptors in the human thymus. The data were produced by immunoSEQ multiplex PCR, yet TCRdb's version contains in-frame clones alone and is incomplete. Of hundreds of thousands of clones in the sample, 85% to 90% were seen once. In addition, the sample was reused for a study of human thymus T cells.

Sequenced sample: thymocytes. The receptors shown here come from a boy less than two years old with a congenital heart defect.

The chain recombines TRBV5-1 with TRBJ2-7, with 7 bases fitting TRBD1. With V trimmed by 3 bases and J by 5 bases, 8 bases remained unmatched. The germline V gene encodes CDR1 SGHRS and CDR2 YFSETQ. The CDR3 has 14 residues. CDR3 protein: CASSSSTGMNEQYF. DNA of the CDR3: TGCGCCAGCAGCTCGTCGACAGGGATGAACGAGCAGTACTTC.

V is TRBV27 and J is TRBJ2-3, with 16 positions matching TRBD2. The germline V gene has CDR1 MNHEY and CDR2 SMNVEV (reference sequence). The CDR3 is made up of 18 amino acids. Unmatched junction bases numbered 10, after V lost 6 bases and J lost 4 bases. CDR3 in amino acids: CASRELGLAGGSADTQYF. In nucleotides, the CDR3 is TGTGCCAGCAGGGAACTGGGACTAGCGGGAGGGTCCGCAGATACGCAGTATTTT.

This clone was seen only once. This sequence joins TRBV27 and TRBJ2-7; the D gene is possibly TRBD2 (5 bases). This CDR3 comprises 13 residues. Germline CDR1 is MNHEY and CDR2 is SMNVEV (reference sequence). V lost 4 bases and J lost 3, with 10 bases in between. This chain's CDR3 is CASSSTTSYEQYF. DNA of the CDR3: TGTGCCAGCAGTTCCACAACTAGCTACGAGCAGTACTTC.

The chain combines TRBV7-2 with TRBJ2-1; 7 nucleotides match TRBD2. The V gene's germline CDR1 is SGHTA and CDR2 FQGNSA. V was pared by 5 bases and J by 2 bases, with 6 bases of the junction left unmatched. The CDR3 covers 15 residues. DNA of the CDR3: TGTGCCAGCAGCCGCGGACTAGTCCCCTACAATGAGCAGTTCTTC. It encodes CASSRGLVPYNEQFF.

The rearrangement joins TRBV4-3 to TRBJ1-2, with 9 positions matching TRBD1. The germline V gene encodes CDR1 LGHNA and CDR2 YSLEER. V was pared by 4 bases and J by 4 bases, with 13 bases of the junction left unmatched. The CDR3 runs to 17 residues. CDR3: CASSPLERDRAFYGYTF. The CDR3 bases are TGCGCCAGCAGCCCCCTTGAGCGGGACAGGGCCTTCTATGGCTACACCTTC.

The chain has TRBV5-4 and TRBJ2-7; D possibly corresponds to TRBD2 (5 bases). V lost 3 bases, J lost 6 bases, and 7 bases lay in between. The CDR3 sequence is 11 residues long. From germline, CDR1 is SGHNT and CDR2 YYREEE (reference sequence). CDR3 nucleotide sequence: TGTGCCAGCAGCTCCGGGGTCGAGCAGTACTTC. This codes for CASSSGVEQYF.

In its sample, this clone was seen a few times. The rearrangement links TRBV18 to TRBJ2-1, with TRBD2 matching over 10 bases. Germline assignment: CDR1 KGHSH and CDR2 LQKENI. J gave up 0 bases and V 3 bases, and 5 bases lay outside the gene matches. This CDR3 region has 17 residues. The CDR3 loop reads CASSPWTSGSSYNEQFF. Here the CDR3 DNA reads TGTGCCAGCTCACCCTGGACTAGCGGAAGCTCCTACAATGAGCAGTTCTTC.

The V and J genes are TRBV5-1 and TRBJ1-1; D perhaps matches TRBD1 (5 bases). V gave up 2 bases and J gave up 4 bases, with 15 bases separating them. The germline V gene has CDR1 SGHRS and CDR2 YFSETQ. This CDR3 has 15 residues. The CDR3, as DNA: TGCGCCAGCAGCTTAAAAGACAGAGTCCCCACTGAAGCTTTCTTT. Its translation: CASSLKDRVPTEAFF.

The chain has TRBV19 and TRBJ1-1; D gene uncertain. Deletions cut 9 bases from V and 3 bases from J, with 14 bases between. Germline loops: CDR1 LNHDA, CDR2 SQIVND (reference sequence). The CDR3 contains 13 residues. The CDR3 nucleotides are TGTGCCAGCACCCTCGGGAGAGACACTGAAGCTTTCTTT. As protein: CASTLGRDTEAFF.

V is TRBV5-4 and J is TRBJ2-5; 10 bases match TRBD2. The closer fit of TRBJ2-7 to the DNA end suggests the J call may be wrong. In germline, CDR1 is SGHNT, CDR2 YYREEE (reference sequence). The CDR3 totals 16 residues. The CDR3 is CASSLLAGGRCYEQYF. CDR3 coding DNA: TGTGCCAGCAGCTTGTTAGCGGGAGGTCGCTGCTACGAGCAGTACTTC.

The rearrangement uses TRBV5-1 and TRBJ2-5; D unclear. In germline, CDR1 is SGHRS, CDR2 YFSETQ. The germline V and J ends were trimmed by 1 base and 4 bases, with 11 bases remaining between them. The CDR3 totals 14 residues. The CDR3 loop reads CASSLKRAPETQYF. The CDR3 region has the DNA TGCGCCAGCAGCTTGAAGCGCGCCCCAGAGACCCAGTACTTC.

In DNA, the CDR3 is TGCGCCAGCAGTCAATCCCTTCCGGCAGGTCACCAAGAGACCCAGTACTTC. This encodes CASSQSLPAGHQETQYF. The rearrangement joins TRBV23-1 to TRBJ2-5; D uncertain. TRBV23-1 is known as an ORF, though its function is uncertain. This CDR3 spans 17 amino acids. The ends were cut back, 0 bases at V and 0 bases at J, with 14 bases in the middle.

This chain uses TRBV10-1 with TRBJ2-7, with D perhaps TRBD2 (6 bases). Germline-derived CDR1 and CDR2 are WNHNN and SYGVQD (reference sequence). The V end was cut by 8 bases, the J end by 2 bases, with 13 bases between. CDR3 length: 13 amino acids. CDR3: CASGEAGTYEQYF. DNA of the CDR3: TGCGCCAGCGGGGAGGCGGGTACCTACGAGCAGTACTTC.

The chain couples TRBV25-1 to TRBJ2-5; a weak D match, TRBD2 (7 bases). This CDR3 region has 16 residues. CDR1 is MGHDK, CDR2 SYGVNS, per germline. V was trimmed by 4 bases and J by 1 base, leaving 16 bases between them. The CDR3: CASSGGGHRGQETQYF. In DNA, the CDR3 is TGTGCCAGCAGTGGGGGGGGACATCGGGGCCAAGAGACCCAGTACTTC.

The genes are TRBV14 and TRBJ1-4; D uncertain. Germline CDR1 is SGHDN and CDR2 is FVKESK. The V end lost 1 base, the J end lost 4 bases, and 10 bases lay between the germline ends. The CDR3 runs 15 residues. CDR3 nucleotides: TGTGCCAGCAGCCAAGTTTACGGAGATAATGAAAAACTGTTTTTT. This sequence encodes CASSQVYGDNEKLFF.

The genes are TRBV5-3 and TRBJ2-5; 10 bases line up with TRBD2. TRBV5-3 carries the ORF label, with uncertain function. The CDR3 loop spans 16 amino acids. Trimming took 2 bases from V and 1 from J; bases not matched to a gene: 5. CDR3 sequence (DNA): TGTGCCAGAAGCTTAAAGCGGGAGGGCCGCCAAGAGACCCAGTACTTC. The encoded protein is CARSLKREGRQETQYF.

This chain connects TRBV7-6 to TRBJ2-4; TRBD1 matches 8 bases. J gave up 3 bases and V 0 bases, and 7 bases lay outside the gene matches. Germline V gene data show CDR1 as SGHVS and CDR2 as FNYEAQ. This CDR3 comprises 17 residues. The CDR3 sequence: CASSLADRGHGKNIQYF. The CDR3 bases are TGTGCCAGCAGCTTAGCCGACAGGGGACATGGCAAAAACATTCAGTACTTC.

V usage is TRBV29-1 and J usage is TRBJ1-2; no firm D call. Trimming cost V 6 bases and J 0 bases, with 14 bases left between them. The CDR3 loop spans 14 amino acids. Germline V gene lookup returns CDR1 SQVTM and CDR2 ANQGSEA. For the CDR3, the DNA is TGCAGCGTCCTAGGCGGTGGAGCTAACTATGGCTACACCTTC. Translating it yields CSVLGGGANYGYTF.

The CDR3, as DNA: TGTGCCAGCAGCTTAGCGGGAGGGGGTACGGGGCAGTACTTC. Translated, it gives CASSLAGGGTGQYF. The chain links TRBV27 to TRBJ2-7, with TRBD2 identical over 11 bases. The junction had 10 bases not matched to a gene; V was cut back by 6 bases and J by 9 bases. This CDR3 comprises 14 residues. The V gene's germline CDR1 is MNHEY and CDR2 SMNVEV (reference sequence).

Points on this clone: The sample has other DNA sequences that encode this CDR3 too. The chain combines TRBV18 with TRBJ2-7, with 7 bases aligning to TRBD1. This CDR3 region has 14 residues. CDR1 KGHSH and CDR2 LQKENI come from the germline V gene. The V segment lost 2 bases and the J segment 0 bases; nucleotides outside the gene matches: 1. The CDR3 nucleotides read TGTGCCAGCTCACCAAGGGACAGCTCCTACGAGCAGTACTTC. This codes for CASSPRDSSYEQYF. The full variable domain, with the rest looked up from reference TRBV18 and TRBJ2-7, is NAGVMQNPRHLVRRRGQEARLRCSPMKGHSHVYWYRQLPEEGLKFMVYLQKENIIDESGMPKERFSAEFPKEGPSILRIQQVVRGDSAAYFCASSPRDSSYEQYFGPGTRLTVT.

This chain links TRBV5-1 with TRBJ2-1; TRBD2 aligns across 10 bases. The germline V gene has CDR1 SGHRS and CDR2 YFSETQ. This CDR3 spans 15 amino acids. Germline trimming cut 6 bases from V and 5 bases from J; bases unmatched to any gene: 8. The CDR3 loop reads CASTTGLAENNEQFF. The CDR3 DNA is TGCGCCAGCACCACTGGACTAGCGGAAAACAATGAGCAGTTCTTC.

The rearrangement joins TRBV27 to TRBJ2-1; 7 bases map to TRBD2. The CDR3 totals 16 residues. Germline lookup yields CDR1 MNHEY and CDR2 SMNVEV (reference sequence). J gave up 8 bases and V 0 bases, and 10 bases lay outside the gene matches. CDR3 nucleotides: TGTGCCAGCAGTTTATCGGCGGGAGCATGCTTTGATGAGCAGTTCTTC. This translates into CASSLSAGACFDEQFF.

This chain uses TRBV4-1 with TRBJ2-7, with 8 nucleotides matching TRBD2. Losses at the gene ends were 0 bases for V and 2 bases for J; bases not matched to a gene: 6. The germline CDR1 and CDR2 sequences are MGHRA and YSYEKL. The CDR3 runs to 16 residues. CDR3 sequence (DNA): TGCGCCAGCAGCCAAGACATGGCAGCGGGGGCCTACGAGCAGTACTTC. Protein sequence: CASSQDMAAGAYEQYF.

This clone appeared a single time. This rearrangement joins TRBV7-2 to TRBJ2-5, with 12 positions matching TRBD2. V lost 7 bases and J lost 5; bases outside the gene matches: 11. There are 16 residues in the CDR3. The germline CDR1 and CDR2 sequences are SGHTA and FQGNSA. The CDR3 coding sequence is TGTGCCAGCAACACGACCCTAGCGGGAGGGCTGGAGACCCAGTACTTC. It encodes CASNTTLAGGLETQYF.

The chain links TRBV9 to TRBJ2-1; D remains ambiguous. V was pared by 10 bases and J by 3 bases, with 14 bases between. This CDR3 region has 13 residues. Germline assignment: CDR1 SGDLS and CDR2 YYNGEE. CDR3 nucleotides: TGTGCCTCTAGTGGAACAATCTACAATGAGCAGTTCTTC. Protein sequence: CASSGTIYNEQFF.

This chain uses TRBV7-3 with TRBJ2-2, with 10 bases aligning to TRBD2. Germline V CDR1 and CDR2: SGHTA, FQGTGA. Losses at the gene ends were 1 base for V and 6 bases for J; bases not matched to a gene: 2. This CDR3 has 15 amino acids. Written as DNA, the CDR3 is TGTGCCAGCAGCTTAAAGAGCGGGAGGGCCGGGGAGCTGTTTTTT. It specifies CASSLKSGRAGELFF. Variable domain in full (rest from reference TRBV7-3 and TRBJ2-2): GAGVSQTPSNKVTEKGKYVELRCDPISGHTALYWYRQSLGQGPEFLIYFQGTGAADDSGLPNDRFFAVRPEGSVSTLKIQRTERGDSAVYLCASSLKSGRAGELFFGEGSRLTVL.

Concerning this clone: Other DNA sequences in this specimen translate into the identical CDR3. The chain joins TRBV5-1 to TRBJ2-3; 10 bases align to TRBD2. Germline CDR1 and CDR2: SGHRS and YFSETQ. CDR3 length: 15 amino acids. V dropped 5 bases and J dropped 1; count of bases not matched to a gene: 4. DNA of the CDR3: TGCGCCAGCAGTTCCGGGACTAGCGGCACAGATACGCAGTATTTT. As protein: CASSSGTSGTDTQYF. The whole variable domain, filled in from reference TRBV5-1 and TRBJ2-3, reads KAGVTQTPRYLIKTRGQQVTLSCSPISGHRSVSWYQQTPGQGLQFLFEYFSETQRNKGNFPGRFSGRQFSNSRSEMNVSTLELGDSALYLCASSSGTSGTDTQYFGPGTRLTVL.

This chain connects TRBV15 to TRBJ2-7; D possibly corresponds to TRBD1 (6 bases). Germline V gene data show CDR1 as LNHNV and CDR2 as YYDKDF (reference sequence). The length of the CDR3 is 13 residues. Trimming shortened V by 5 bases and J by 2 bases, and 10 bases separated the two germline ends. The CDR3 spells CATSPDSPYEQYF. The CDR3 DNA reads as TGTGCCACCAGCCCGGACAGTCCCTACGAGCAGTACTTC.

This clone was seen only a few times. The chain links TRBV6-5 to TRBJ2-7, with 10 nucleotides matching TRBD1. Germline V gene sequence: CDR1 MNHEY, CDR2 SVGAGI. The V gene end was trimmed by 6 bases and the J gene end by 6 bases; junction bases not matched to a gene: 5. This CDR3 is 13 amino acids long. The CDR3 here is CASRGGQGGEQYF. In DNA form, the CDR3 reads TGTGCCAGCAGGGGAGGACAGGGGGGCGAGCAGTACTTC.

The CDR3 nucleotides are TGTGCCAGCAGTCAAACGGGACAGAAAGCTTTCTTT. As protein: CASSQTGQKAFF. This rearrangement joins TRBV27 to TRBJ1-1; 7 nucleotides agree with TRBD1. The CDR3 length is 12 residues. Losses at the gene ends were 5 bases for V and 9 bases for J; bases not matched to a gene: 6. Germline lookup yields CDR1 MNHEY and CDR2 SMNVEV (reference sequence).